The present entry profiles one T cell receptor beta chain with its context. This record comes from a study of blood T cell repertoires in COVID-19. Data came from immunoSEQ multiplex PCR; TCRdb stores just in-frame clones and leaves some out. The data hold 150,000 to 200,000 clones, with roughly 77% observed a single time. The clonotype was recovered from a woman aged 40 to 55 with COVID-19, enrolled during active disease. Input material: peripheral blood.

For the CDR3, the DNA is TGCGCCAGCAGCCAAGAAACAGGGGGCAGGCAGCCCCAGCATTTT. This codes for CASSQETGGRQPQHF. The V call is TRBV4-1, the J call TRBJ1-5; TRBD1 agrees at 9 bases. Germline loops: CDR1 MGHRA, CDR2 YSYEKL. This CDR3 is 15 amino acids long. J gave up 7 bases and V 0 bases, and 4 bases lay outside the gene matches.